These T cell receptor beta chains were read from a single sample in a study of Graves' ophthalmopathy and Graves' hyperthyroidism. TCRdb reanalysed the multiplex PCR reads using MiXCR and keeps one entry per CDR3 protein. The profile shows some 360,000 distinct CDR3 sequences, approximately 18% of them singletons. The specimen was peripheral blood. The source of these receptors is an adult woman with stable Graves' hyperthyroidism. Each CDR3 is given with its conserved first and last residue. D genes are given only for firm matches. Where a row states a size, it is once, few, many or the class of an expanded clone; other rows omit it.

J gene	D gene	clone size	V gene	CDR3 protein	CDR3 DNA
TRBJ2-7	TRBD2	many	TRBV28	CASSSGTSGSYEQYF	TGTGCCAGCAGTTCGGGGACTAGCGGTTCCTACGAGCAGTACTTC
TRBJ2-7	TRBD2	-	TRBV20-1	CSARPDGSTSGRAAYYEQYF	TGCAGTGCTAGACCGGATGGGAGCACTAGCGGGAGGGCCGCTTACTACGAGCAGTACTTC
TRBJ1-2	TRBD1	many	TRBV4-2	CASSQAQGRDRGRGGYTF	TGTGCCAGCAGCCAAGCCCAAGGAAGGGACAGGGGGCGGGGTGGCTACACCTTC
TRBJ2-5	-	many	TRBV29-1	CSVEGDGETQYF	TGCAGCGTTGAAGGCGATGGAGAGACCCAGTACTTC
TRBJ1-1	TRBD1	many	TRBV2	CASRDRAMNTEAFF	TGTGCCAGCCGTGACAGGGCTATGAACACTGAAGCTTTCTTT
TRBJ2-7	-	-	TRBV14	CASSQVRYEQYF	TGTGCCAGCAGCCAAGTCCGTTACGAGCAGTACTTC
TRBJ2-2	-	many	TRBV20-1	CSASFGSSDGELFF	TGCAGTGCTAGTTTCGGGAGCTCGGACGGGGAGCTGTTTTTT
TRBJ1-2	-	-	TRBV13	CASSPTSDGYTF	TGTGCCAGCAGCCCAACGTCCGATGGCTACACCTTC
TRBJ1-2	TRBD1	many	TRBV3-1	CASSQVGTAGDYGYTF	TGTGCCAGCAGCCAAGTGGGGACAGCCGGTGACTATGGCTACACCTTC
TRBJ1-2	-	-	TRBV9	CASSVADHDGYTF	TGTGCCAGCAGCGTAGCAGACCATGATGGCTACACCTTC
TRBJ1-3	-	many	TRBV6-5	CASSYMALPSSGNTIYF	TGTGCCAGCAGTTACATGGCGCTACCCAGCTCTGGAAACACCATATATTTT
TRBJ1-2	-	-	TRBV20-1	CSAIGGSNYGYTF	TGCAGTGCTATAGGAGGGAGCAACTATGGCTACACCTTC
TRBJ2-7	-	few	TRBV20-1	CSARDWGASSYEQYF	TGCAGTGCTAGAGATTGGGGGGCTAGCTCCTACGAGCAGTACTTC
TRBJ2-5	TRBD2	-	TRBV28	CATRDLLAGGPPETQYF	TGTGCCACCCGAGACCTGTTAGCGGGAGGGCCCCCGGAGACCCAGTACTTC
TRBJ1-5	-	medium-sized	TRBV20-1	CSARDRYSQPQHF	TGCAGTGCTAGAGATAGATACAGTCAGCCCCAGCATTTT
TRBJ1-1	-	-	TRBV6-1	CASRTGVVTEAFF	TGTGCCAGCAGGACAGGCGTGGTCACTGAAGCTTTCTTT
TRBJ2-7	TRBD1	-	TRBV5-5	CASSSYSGTGYEQYF	TGTGCCAGCAGCTCTTACTCCGGGACAGGCTACGAGCAGTACTTC
TRBJ2-4	TRBD1	many	TRBV28	CASSPGTVSKNIQYF	TGTGCCAGCAGTCCCGGGACAGTGTCCAAAAACATTCAGTACTTC
TRBJ2-7	-	many	TRBV28	CASSSPSTDYEQYF	TGTGCCAGCAGTTCCCCTTCAACAGACTACGAGCAGTACTTC
TRBJ2-7	-	many	TRBV27	CASSLSGENWQYF	TGTGCCAGCAGTTTATCTGGCGAGAACTGGCAGTACTTC
TRBJ1-5	-	many	TRBV7-9	CASSLDYGSQHF	TGTGCCAGCAGCTTGGATTATGGTTCCCAGCATTTT
TRBJ1-5	-	many	TRBV20-1	CSARKRGNQPQHF	TGCAGTGCTAGGAAGAGGGGCAATCAGCCCCAGCATTTT
TRBJ1-2	-	many	TRBV4-1	CASSQDSLYGYTF	TGCGCCAGCAGCCAAGACAGTCTCTATGGCTACACCTTC
TRBJ2-7	-	many	TRBV11-1	CASSSKQGSYEQYF	TGTGCCAGCAGCTCCAAACAGGGCTCCTACGAGCAGTACTTC
TRBJ2-5	-	many	TRBV7-2	CASSFYQETQYF	TGTGCCAGCAGCTTTTACCAAGAGACCCAGTACTTC
TRBJ2-2	TRBD2	many	TRBV30	CAWSVAGANTGELFF	TGTGCCTGGAGTGTAGCGGGGGCGAACACCGGGGAGCTGTTTTTT